The 32 T cell receptor beta chains presented below share a single source sample, sequenced in a study of T cells in Graves' hyperthyroidism and ophthalmopathy. Amplified TCR beta CDR3 regions derived from RNA transcripts. Researchers ran a first-round RT-PCR on the TCR CDR3 using the HTBI primer set. MiXCR was run by TCRdb on the multiplex PCR reads, yielding one entry per CDR3 protein. Of 600,000 to 700,000 distinct CDR3 sequences listed, about 45% are singletons. The sample taken for sequencing was peripheral blood or thyroid tissue (not recorded which). Receptors were obtained from an adult man with Graves' disease, either hyperthyroidism or ophthalmopathy (not recorded which).

As concerns this clonotype: A read error may be the cause here, since a much bigger clone is one base away. Since no conserved phenylalanine or tryptophan closes the CDR3, a read error is the likely cause. V is TRBV7-9 and J is TRBJ2-5, with D perhaps assigned TRBD1 or TRBD2 (6 bases each). Between the trimmed V and J ends, which lost 8 bases and 7 bases, there was a span of 17 bases. Per germline, CDR1 SEHNR and CDR2 FQNEAQ (reference sequence). This CDR3 has 13 residues. CDR3 bases: TGTGCCAGCCTGGGGGGCCGGAAGGGGACCCAGTACCTC. Translating it yields CASLGGRKGTQYL.

J is TRBJ1-4 and V is TRBV5-1; D may be TRBD1 (5 bases). CDR1 is SGHRS, CDR2 YFSETQ, per germline. Trimming took 1 base from V and 8 from J, leaving 15 bases between them. CDR3 length: 15 amino acids. As DNA, the CDR3 is TGCGCCAGCAGCTTGAGCGGGGGGATAGGGGAAAAACTGTTTTTT. Protein sequence: CASSLSGGIGEKLFF.

This chain joins TRBV20-1 and TRBJ1-1; D unresolved. The V gene's germline CDR1 is DFQATT and CDR2 SNEGSKA (reference sequence). This CDR3 comprises 11 residues. Trimming took 7 bases from V and 1 from J, leaving 7 bases between them. The CDR3 nucleotides read TGCAGTGAATCCTCGAACACTGAAGCTTTCTTT. Translating it yields CSESSNTEAFF.

V gene TRBV2 combines with J gene TRBJ1-3, with 9 nucleotides matching TRBD1. V shed 2 bases and J 9 bases; nucleotides not matched to a gene: 5. The CDR3 spans 14 residues. The germline gives CDR1 SNHLY, CDR2 FYNNEI. CDR3 sequence reads: CASSERDREGTIYF. As DNA, the CDR3 is TGTGCCAGCAGTGAACGGGACAGGGAAGGCACCATATATTTT.

This clonotype has only a few counts. Germline and junction disagree at one end, which may indicate a read error. V usage is TRBV6-4 and J usage is TRBJ1-6; D might be TRBD1 (6 bases). The CDR3 consists of 16 residues. Germline loops: CDR1 MRHNA, CDR2 SNTAGT. The CDR3 bases are TGTGCCAGCAGTTACTCGCAGGGGCTCCATAATTCACCCCTCCACTTT. This sequence encodes CASSYSQGLHNSPLHF.

This clonotype was found many times. The rearrangement links TRBV20-1 to TRBJ2-5, with 7 bases that match TRBD2. Germline lookup yields CDR1 DFQATT and CDR2 SNEGSKA (reference sequence). The V segment lost 6 bases and the J segment 4 bases; nucleotides outside the gene matches: 14. The CDR3 is 15 amino acids. The CDR3: CSAQLVGLTGETQYF. For the CDR3, the DNA is TGCAGTGCCCAGCTGGTGGGACTAACGGGAGAGACCCAGTACTTC.

The sample holds a few counts of this clonotype. The V call is TRBV5-1, the J call TRBJ1-2, with a possible D match to TRBD1 (6 bases). CDR3 size: 15 residues. Trimming took 0 bases from V and 2 from J, leaving 11 bases between them. Germline CDR1 is SGHRS and CDR2 is YFSETQ. The CDR3 DNA sequence: TGCGCCAGCAGCTTGGTTGCAGGGGACAACTATGGCTACACCTTC. Its translation: CASSLVAGDNYGYTF.

This clonotype showed up many times. The gene calls are TRBV7-9 and TRBJ1-6; D call uncertain. The germline V gene has CDR1 SEHNR and CDR2 FQNEAQ (reference sequence). The CDR3 loop spans 12 amino acids. Trimming removed 3 bases at V and 9 bases at J, with 6 bases between. CDR3 in amino acids: CASSLKLSPLHF. The CDR3 DNA reads TGTGCCAGCAGCTTGAAACTTTCACCCCTCCACTTT.

This clonotype was seen a few times. The chain uses TRBV6-1 and TRBJ1-3, with 9 bases aligning to TRBD1. The junction had 4 bases not matched to a gene; V was cut back by 6 bases and J by 7 bases. The CDR3 is 13 residues long. The germline CDR1 and CDR2 sequences are MNHNS and SASEGT. The chain's CDR3 is CASRRGQGNTIYF. The CDR3 DNA reads as TGTGCCAGCAGAAGAGGACAGGGGAACACCATATATTTT.

This sequence joins TRBV2 and TRBJ1-5; TRBD1 is a possible D gene (6 bases). V lost 3 bases to trimming and J lost 5 bases, with 11 bases between them. Germline values: CDR1 SNHLY, CDR2 FYNNEI. The CDR3 covers 14 residues. The CDR3 bases are TGTGCCAGCAGTGAGGGACATGGCGATCAGCCCCAGCATTTT. Its translation is CASSEGHGDQPQHF.

This clonotype was counted a few times. CDR3 residues: CAISETTGSPDQPQHF. In DNA form, the CDR3 reads TGTGCCATCAGTGAGACGACAGGGAGCCCAGATCAGCCCCAGCATTTT. The chain has TRBV10-3 and TRBJ1-5; 7 bases agree with TRBD1. There are 16 residues in the CDR3. Unmatched junction bases numbered 9, after V lost 2 bases and J lost 5 bases. Per germline, CDR1 ENHRY and CDR2 SYGVKD.

The chain carries TRBV25-1 and TRBJ1-1; 7 bases line up with TRBD1. V lost 4 bases and J lost 7; bases outside the gene matches: 12. Germline CDR1 MGHDK, CDR2 SYGVNS. The CDR3 is 15 residues long. The CDR3 loop is CASSAEGTDSVEAFF. CDR3 coding DNA: TGTGCCAGCAGTGCGGAAGGGACAGATTCAGTTGAAGCTTTCTTT.

As concerns this clonotype: A much larger clone sits a single nucleotide away, making a read error possible. The gene calls are TRBV29-1 and TRBJ2-1; D not certain. Germline V gene data show CDR1 as SQVTM and CDR2 as ANQGSEA. There are 8 residues in the CDR3. DNA of the CDR3: TGCAGTTCGGGTGAGCAGTTCTTC. Translating it yields CSSGEQFF.

This clonotype has ten or more counts. The chain has TRBV7-9 and TRBJ2-7; D not certain. V was clipped by 8 bases and J by 2 bases, with 4 bases between them. CDR1 and CDR2 from the germline V gene are SEHNR and FQNEAQ (reference sequence). The CDR3 length is 10 residues. CDR3 protein: CASGTYEQYF. CDR3 bases: TGTGCCAGCGGTACCTACGAGCAGTACTTC.

The chain employs TRBV10-3 and TRBJ2-2; 14 bases are shared with TRBD2. This CDR3 spans 15 amino acids. Germline CDR1 and CDR2: ENHRY and SYGVKD. J was trimmed by 11 bases and V by 6 bases; bases with no gene match: 8. Here the CDR3 DNA reads TGTGCCATCAGCAGACTAGCGGGGGGGCAGGATGAGCTGTTTTTT. Translating it yields CAISRLAGGQDELFF.

V and J are TRBV6-6 and TRBJ1-1; D unclear. V was clipped by 5 bases and J by 3 bases, with 13 bases between them. The CDR3 totals 14 residues. CDR1 MNHNY and CDR2 SVGAGI come from the germline V gene (reference sequence). CDR3 in amino acids: CASSARPFDTEAFF. The CDR3 bases are TGTGCCAGCAGTGCCCGCCCCTTTGACACTGAAGCTTTCTTT.

The V and J genes are TRBV15 and TRBJ2-5; 7 bases are shared with TRBD1. The CDR3 runs 14 residues. V was pared by 1 base and J by 5 bases, with 4 bases of the junction left unmatched. Germline assignment: CDR1 LNHNV and CDR2 YYDKDF (reference sequence). The CDR3 reads CATSRAKTGETQYF. The CDR3 DNA sequence: TGTGCCACCAGCAGAGCCAAGACAGGGGAGACCCAGTACTTC. Looking up the rest from reference TRBV15 and TRBJ2-5 gives the full variable domain: DAMVIQNPRYQVTQFGKPVTLSCSQTLNHNVMYWYQQKSSQAPKLLFHYYDKDFNNEADTPDNFQSRRPNTSFCFLDIRSPGLGDTAMYLCATSRAKTGETQYFGPGTRLLVL.

This clonotype was observed a few times. The chain carries TRBV7-9 and TRBJ2-7; 8 positions agree with TRBD1. The V gene's germline CDR1 is SEHNR and CDR2 FQNEAQ (reference sequence). This CDR3 contains 15 residues. V lost 6 bases to trimming and J lost 3 bases; unmatched junction nucleotides: 10. The CDR3, as DNA: TGTGCCAGCAGTTTACTAGGACAGGGAAACTACGAGCAGTACTTC. Its protein product is CASSLLGQGNYEQYF.

In its sample, this clonotype was seen many times. V usage is TRBV20-1 and J usage is TRBJ2-7; TRBD2 agrees at 8 bases. The V gene's germline CDR1 is DFQATT and CDR2 SNEGSKA (reference sequence). J lost 3 bases, V lost 0 bases, and 4 bases had no gene match. This CDR3 region has 14 residues. The DNA of the CDR3 is TGCAGTGCTAGAGATCCAAGCGGGAGCTACGAGCAGTACTTC. It is translated as CSARDPSGSYEQYF.

A few counts support this clonotype. The rearrangement uses TRBV20-1 and TRBJ2-5; 7 bases agree with TRBD2. The CDR3 runs 14 residues. J gave up 4 bases and V 2 bases, and 7 bases lay outside the gene matches. CDR1 DFQATT and CDR2 SNEGSKA come from the germline V gene (reference sequence). The CDR3 region has the DNA TGCAGTGCTAGAAGTGCGGGGGACCTAGAGACCCAGTACTTC. Translation gives CSARSAGDLETQYF.

V gene TRBV11-2 combines with J gene TRBJ1-1, with D tentatively TRBD1 (5 bases). Germline V CDR1 and CDR2: SGHAT, FQNNGV. The CDR3 is 15 amino acids. V was clipped by 6 bases and J by 6 bases, with 20 bases between them. CDR3 nucleotide sequence: TGTGCCAGCAGTTACTCGGGGCAAAGGAAGGCTGAAGCTTTCTTT. Its protein is CASSYSGQRKAEAFF.

With regard to this clonotype: A much bigger clone sits one base away, suggesting this may be a read error. The chain couples TRBV7-2 to TRBJ1-2, with D perhaps matching TRBD1 (5 bases). Germline CDR1 reads SGHTA; CDR2 reads FQGNSA. The CDR3 is 15 amino acids. V was pared by 1 base and J by 1 base, with 10 bases between. Here the CDR3 reads CASSLGRGINYGYTF. The CDR3 DNA reads as TGTGCCAGCAGCTTAGGACGGGGGATTAACTATGGCTACACCTTC.

This clonotype showed up just once. The gene calls are TRBV29-1 and TRBJ1-1; the D is unclear. The CDR3 runs 10 residues. Germline V gene sequence: CDR1 SQVTM, CDR2 ANQGSEA. Trimming pared 7 bases from V and 5 bases from J, leaving 8 bases between. CDR3 DNA: TGCAGCGCAGTAAATACTGAAGCTTTCTTT. Protein sequence: CSAVNTEAFF.

A remark on this clonotype: Since the CDR3 does not end with the conserved phenylalanine or tryptophan, this likely comes from a read error. The chain employs TRBV7-2 and TRBJ2-7, with 7 bases identical to TRBD2. V lost 5 bases, J lost 0 bases, and 7 bases stayed unmatched. Germline V gives CDR1 SGHTA, CDR2 FQGNSA. This CDR3 region has 15 residues. CDR3 nucleotide sequence: TGTGCCAGCAGCCCCGGGGGGACTCGCTCCTACGAGCAGTACTCC. Translating gives CASSPGGTRSYEQYS.

The chain joins TRBV2 to TRBJ1-2; 9 nucleotides agree with TRBD1. Trimming took 4 bases from V and 6 from J; bases not matched to a gene: 3. CDR3 length: 13 residues. Germline V gives CDR1 SNHLY, CDR2 FYNNEI. The CDR3 sequence: CASSVDRGNGYTF. The CDR3, as DNA: TGTGCCAGCAGTGTCGACAGGGGGAATGGCTACACCTTC.

The V call is TRBV5-6, the J call TRBJ1-5; a possible D gene is TRBD1 (5 bases). Germline CDR1 is SGHDT and CDR2 is YYEEEE. Trimming removed 4 bases from V and 5 bases from J, with 16 bases in between. The CDR3 has 15 amino acids. CDR3 sequence reads: CASSPGLGGDQPQHF. The CDR3 DNA sequence: TGTGCCAGCAGCCCCGGCCTGGGGGGAGATCAGCCCCAGCATTTT.

This clonotype has only a few counts. V and J are TRBV7-9 and TRBJ1-1, with D possibly TRBD1 on 5 matching bases. CDR3 length: 13 residues. V lost 5 bases and J lost 10, with 17 bases in between. Germline loops: CDR1 SEHNR, CDR2 FQNEAQ (reference sequence). The CDR3 here is CASSPEAGELAFF. In DNA, the CDR3 is TGTGCCAGCAGCCCCGAGGCGGGGGAGCTAGCTTTCTTT.

V and J are TRBV29-1 and TRBJ1-2; 10 nucleotides agree with TRBD1. V lost 8 bases, J lost 8 bases, and 2 bases stayed unmatched. Germline V gives CDR1 SQVTM, CDR2 ANQGSEA. The CDR3 covers 10 residues. The DNA of the CDR3 is TGCAGCAGGGGACAGGGGGGCTACACCTTC. The encoded protein is CSRGQGGYTF.

With regard to this clonotype: A much more abundant neighbour one base away suggests this may be a read error. Because the CDR3 is missing its conserved closing phenylalanine or tryptophan, this is likely a read error. The rearrangement uses TRBV20-1 and TRBJ1-2; possibly TRBD1 for D (6 bases). CDR3 length: 13 amino acids. The germline V and J ends were trimmed by 2 bases and 7 bases, with 14 bases remaining between them. The germline V gene has CDR1 DFQATT and CDR2 SNEGSKA (reference sequence). CDR3 nucleotides: TGCAGTGCTAGACCAGGGGATCATCTTGGCTACACCCTC. Amino acid sequence: CSARPGDHLGYTL.

Many counts were recorded for this clonotype. The J gene is TRBJ1-6, the V gene TRBV12-3 or TRBV12-4; 8 positions match TRBD1. V was clipped by 6 bases and J by 7 bases; unmatched bases: 8. The CDR3 is 15 amino acids. CDR3 protein: CASRGRQGSNSPLHF. The DNA for the CDR3 is TGTGCCAGCAGGGGTAGACAGGGGTCCAATTCACCCCTCCACTTT.

Many counts were recorded for this clonotype. The J gene is TRBJ1-5, the V gene TRBV25-1; a possible D gene is TRBD1 (5 bases). CDR1 is MGHDK, CDR2 SYGVNS, per germline. The CDR3 loop spans 15 amino acids. The V gene lost 3 bases and the J gene lost 7 bases, with 16 bases spanning the gap. The chain's CDR3 is CASSDPGTGDQPQHF. The CDR3 DNA sequence: TGTGCCAGCAGTGACCCCGGGACGGGCGACCAGCCCCAGCATTTT.

Many counts were recorded for this clonotype. The V call is TRBV7-9, the J call TRBJ2-6; D remains ambiguous. V was trimmed by 2 bases and J by 4 bases, leaving 18 bases between them. Germline V gene data show CDR1 as SEHNR and CDR2 as FQNEAQ (reference sequence). The CDR3 is 18 residues long. The CDR3 bases are TGTGCCAGCAGCTTAAGCTCCGGAGATTGGTACGGGGCCAACGTCCTGACTTTC. It yields the protein CASSLSSGDWYGANVLTF.